This T cell receptor beta chain was obtained from a study of blood T cells in healthy people across ages. The second PCR ran about 7 to 12 cycles with a sample-barcoded 5' primer and J-beta primers. TCRdb re-called the 5' RACE reads with MiXCR, one entry per CDR3 protein. The sample carries about a million distinct CDR3 sequences, roughly two fifths recorded once. V shed 5 bases and J 5 bases; nucleotides not matched to a gene: 8. Germline lookup yields CDR1 DFQATT and CDR2 SNEGSKA (reference sequence). The CDR3 is made up of 13 amino acids. This clonotype came up many times. Every donor gave 9 to 10 milliliters of peripheral blood.

This TCR came from a young man in good health. The sample consisted of blood. The chain joins TRBV20-1 to TRBJ2-5; 7 nucleotides line up with TRBD2. As DNA, the CDR3 is TGCAGTGCTGAAGGACTAGGTGTGGAGACCCAGTACTTC. Its translation: CSAEGLGVETQYF.